One sample yielded the 25 T cell receptor beta chains listed below, sequenced in a study of blood T cell repertoires in COVID-19. The table came from immunoSEQ multiplex PCR; TCRdb's copy has only in-frame clones and leaves some out. The sample yields about 270,000 clones, approximately 84% seen once. What was sequenced was peripheral blood. These receptors came from a human donor in a cohort sampled during active COVID-19.

The J gene is TRBJ2-1, the V gene TRBV7-8; 14 nucleotides align to TRBD2. V lost 2 bases to trimming and J lost 4 bases; unmatched junction nucleotides: 10. CDR1 and CDR2 from the germline V gene are SGHVS and FQNEAQ. The CDR3 spans 19 residues. As DNA, the CDR3 is TGTGCCAGCAGCTTAAAAACTGGGACTAGCGGGAGTAGGTACAATGAGCAGTTCTTC. This translates into CASSLKTGTSGSRYNEQFF.

The chain links TRBV21-1 to TRBJ1-1; no check of the table's D call, TRBD1, against the DNA was made. TRBV21-1 is described as a pseudogene. This CDR3 is 17 amino acids long. The CDR3 DNA reads TGTGCCAGCAGCAAAGAAAAGGGACAGGGGGCTCGCACTGAAGCTTTCTTT. Protein product: CASSKEKGQGARTEAFF.

This clone was detected only a few times. J is TRBJ2-5 and V is TRBV29-1; 10 nucleotides align to TRBD2. Per the germline V gene, CDR1 is SQVTM and CDR2 is ANQGSEA. Germline trimming cut 0 bases from V and 13 bases from J; bases unmatched to any gene: 8. The CDR3 covers 13 residues. In DNA, the CDR3 is TGCAGCGTTGAAGATATCCTAGCGGGGGTCTCGTACTTC. This encodes CSVEDILAGVSYF.

The J gene is TRBJ1-3, the V gene TRBV23-1; 7 bases agree with TRBD1. TRBV23-1 has ORF status, its function being uncertain. The V gene end was trimmed by 4 bases and the J gene end by 0 bases; junction bases not matched to a gene: 6. This CDR3 has 16 residues. CDR3 in DNA: TGCGCCAGCAGTCCTGGGGACAGCGTCTCTGGAAACACCATATATTTT. This encodes CASSPGDSVSGNTIYF.

The chain links TRBV14 to TRBJ2-7; D is ambiguous. Deletions cut 1 base from V and 3 bases from J, with 7 bases between. This CDR3 is 13 amino acids long. Germline V gene sequence: CDR1 SGHDN, CDR2 FVKESK. The CDR3: CASSQGHNYEQYF. As DNA, the CDR3 is TGTGCCAGCAGCCAAGGGCACAACTACGAGCAGTACTTC.

The J gene is TRBJ1-2, the V gene TRBV5-3, with D possibly TRBD1 on 5 matching bases. TRBV5-3 is an ORF, and what it does is uncertain. CDR3 length equals 14 residues. V was cut by 2 bases and J by 3 bases, with 11 bases left in between. DNA for the CDR3: TGTGCCAGAAGCTTTTCTGAGACAGACTATGGCTACACCTTC. It encodes CARSFSETDYGYTF.

V is TRBV21-1 and J is TRBJ2-7; the DNA was not compared with TRBD1, the D call given in the table. TRBV21-1 corresponds to a pseudogene. This CDR3 has 16 residues. The CDR3 is CASSKGGTGGSYEQYF. As DNA, the CDR3 is TGTGCCAGCAGCAAAGGGGGGACAGGGGGCTCCTACGAGCAGTACTTC.

This clone showed up many times. The CDR3 loop is CASSPTGNSAYEQYF. Here the CDR3 DNA reads TGTGCCAGTAGTCCCACAGGGAATTCTGCCTACGAGCAGTACTTC. The genes are TRBV19 and TRBJ2-7, with D possibly being TRBD1 (6 bases). Germline-derived CDR1 and CDR2 are LNHDA and SQIVND (reference sequence). V dropped 5 bases and J dropped 2 bases, with 16 bases sitting between them. The CDR3 length is 15 residues.

The J gene is TRBJ2-3, the V gene TRBV11-2; D possibly corresponds to TRBD1 (5 bases). Germline V CDR1 and CDR2: SGHAT, FQNNGV. This CDR3 is built from 16 residues. Trimming stripped 1 base from V and 0 bases from J, with 11 bases between. The CDR3 loop reads CASSLGGAASTDTQYF. DNA for the CDR3: TGTGCCAGCAGCTTAGGTGGGGCGGCTAGCACAGATACGCAGTATTTT.

This sequence joins TRBV6-5 and TRBJ2-3, with 9 bases identical to TRBD1. Per the germline V gene, CDR1 is MNHEY and CDR2 is SVGAGI. The CDR3 has 15 residues. V dropped 7 bases and J dropped 2; count of bases not matched to a gene: 7. CDR3: CASTPGQGDTDTQYF. DNA for the CDR3: TGTGCCAGCACCCCGGGACAGGGAGACACAGATACGCAGTATTTT.

The gene calls are TRBV5-4 and TRBJ2-3; D perhaps matches TRBD2 (6 bases). Trimming took off 0 bases at V and 4 bases at J, with 12 bases between the two ends. Per germline, CDR1 SGHNT and CDR2 YYREEE (reference sequence). This CDR3 is built from 15 residues. The CDR3 loop reads CASSLEGLPSDTQYF. The CDR3 DNA sequence: TGTGCCAGCAGCTTGGAAGGACTACCATCAGATACGCAGTATTTT. Full variable domain (remainder filled in from reference TRBV5-4 and TRBJ2-3): ETGVTQSPTHLIKTRGQQVTLRCSSQSGHNTVSWYQQALGQGPQFIFQYYREEENGRGNFPPRFSGLQFPNYSSELNVNALELDDSALYLCASSLEGLPSDTQYFGPGTRLTVL.

The chain has TRBV2 and TRBJ1-2; tentatively, D is TRBD1 (5 bases). V lost 6 bases and J lost 2, with 22 bases in between. CDR3 length equals 17 residues. Germline V gives CDR1 SNHLY, CDR2 FYNNEI. The CDR3: CASRTQGRQGENYGYTF. CDR3 DNA: TGTGCCAGCAGGACCCAAGGGAGGCAGGGTGAAAACTATGGCTACACCTTC.

The J gene is TRBJ2-1, the V gene TRBV12-5; maybe TRBD2 (7 bases). This CDR3 has 13 amino acids. The germline gives CDR1 LGHNT, CDR2 FRNRAP. Between the trimmed V and J ends, which lost 6 bases and 9 bases, there was a span of 15 bases. CDR3 sequence reads: CASGNGGAGEQFF. CDR3 nucleotide sequence: TGTGCTAGTGGAAATGGGGGGGCCGGTGAGCAGTTCTTC.

This clone was seen a handful of times. The V and J genes are TRBV25-1 and TRBJ1-2; no clear D gene. Germline CDR1 is MGHDK and CDR2 is SYGVNS. V was clipped by 6 bases and J by 2 bases, with 10 bases between them. The CDR3 is 13 amino acids. The CDR3 protein is CASRNDKNYGYTF. The CDR3 nucleotides are TGTGCCAGCAGGAACGACAAGAACTATGGCTACACCTTC.

This clone is a singleton in its sample. The rearrangement uses TRBV6-2 or TRBV6-3 and TRBJ2-1; D uncertain. The V end was cut by 4 bases, the J end by 4 bases, with 14 bases between. The CDR3 runs to 15 residues. Germline V lookup: CDR1 MNHEY, CDR2 SVGEGT. The CDR3 DNA follows: TGTGCCAGCAGTTTAACTTTTCCCTCTTACAATGAGCAGTTCTTC. Amino acid sequence: CASSLTFPSYNEQFF.

CDR3 nucleotides: TGTGCCAGCAGTGAGAGACTAAGTATTGAGCAGTTCTTC. Translated: CASSERLSIEQFF. This chain connects TRBV6-1 to TRBJ2-1; a possible D gene is TRBD2 (5 bases). CDR3 length: 13 residues. The germline V gene has CDR1 MNHNS and CDR2 SASEGT. The V and J ends lost 3 bases and 9 bases respectively, with 12 bases between them.

The rearrangement uses TRBV6-6 and TRBJ1-1, with D uncertain. V shed 6 bases and J shed 0 bases, with 17 bases lying between them. The CDR3 runs to 16 residues. Per the germline V gene, CDR1 is MNHNY and CDR2 is SVGAGI (reference sequence). DNA of the CDR3: TGTGCCAGCAGGTACGAAGGCCGGGGTCTGAACACTGAAGCTTTCTTT. Encoded protein: CASRYEGRGLNTEAFF.

This chain joins TRBV6-1 and TRBJ1-6, with TRBD1 matching over 7 bases. The CDR3 loop spans 16 amino acids. Trimming removed 1 base from V and 6 bases from J; junction bases left unmatched: 6. Germline V lookup: CDR1 MNHNS, CDR2 SASEGT. In nucleotides, the CDR3 is TGTGCCAGCAGTGAAGTCGTGTCAGGGGGTAATTCACCCCTCCACTTT. Its protein product is CASSEVVSGGNSPLHF.

The chain carries TRBV5-8 and TRBJ1-5; 9 bases fit TRBD1. The V gene end was trimmed by 4 bases and the J gene end by 6 bases; junction bases not matched to a gene: 8. The CDR3 contains 15 residues. Germline V gives CDR1 SGHTS, CDR2 YDEGEE. The CDR3 DNA reads TGTGCCAGCAGCCCGAACAGGGGGCGGTTTCAGCCCCAGCATTTT. As protein: CASSPNRGRFQPQHF.

Many counts were recorded for this clone. The J gene is TRBJ2-1, the V gene TRBV6-2 or TRBV6-3; maybe TRBD2 (5 bases). CDR1 and CDR2 from the germline V gene are MNHEY and SVGEGT. The CDR3 has 11 amino acids. Trimming stripped 5 bases from V and 7 bases from J, with 6 bases between. The CDR3 region has the DNA TGTGCCAGCAGTCGGAGGAATGAGCAGTTCTTC. Residues: CASSRRNEQFF.

The chain carries TRBV5-8 and TRBJ1-6; 9 nucleotides agree with TRBD1. This CDR3 comprises 16 residues. Germline V lookup: CDR1 SGHTS, CDR2 YDEGEE. With V trimmed by 2 bases and J by 7 bases, 7 bases remained unmatched. The CDR3 nucleotides are TGTGCCAGCAGCTTCCGACAGGGGGTCGTGAATTCACCCCTCCACTTT. Protein product: CASSFRQGVVNSPLHF.

With regard to this clone: This CDR3 is also generated by other DNA sequences in the sample. The gene calls are TRBV6-2 or TRBV6-3 and TRBJ1-5; 7 positions agree with TRBD1. The germline CDR1 and CDR2 sequences are MNHEY and SVGEGT. V lost 2 bases and J lost 4; bases outside the gene matches: 2. The CDR3 sequence is 14 residues long. The CDR3 bases are TGTGCCAGCAGTTACCCGGGACAGAATCAGCCCCAGCATTTT. Its protein is CASSYPGQNQPQHF.

In this sample, this clone turned up a few times. The genes are TRBV5-1 and TRBJ2-7; 10 bases line up with TRBD1. Germline trimming cut 3 bases from V and 2 bases from J; bases unmatched to any gene: 5. Germline assignment: CDR1 SGHRS and CDR2 YFSETQ. The CDR3 has 15 amino acids. The CDR3 bases are TGCGCCAGCAGCTCCCGGGACAGGGGAACCTACGAGCAGTACTTC. This gives the protein CASSSRDRGTYEQYF. Filled out from reference TRBV5-1 and TRBJ2-7, the complete variable domain reads KAGVTQTPRYLIKTRGQQVTLSCSPISGHRSVSWYQQTPGQGLQFLFEYFSETQRNKGNFPGRFSGRQFSNSRSEMNVSTLELGDSALYLCASSSRDRGTYEQYFGPGTRLTVT.

The chain recombines TRBV19 with TRBJ1-5; a possible D gene is TRBD1 (6 bases). The V and J ends lost 7 bases and 2 bases respectively, with 15 bases between them. Germline assignment: CDR1 LNHDA and CDR2 SQIVND (reference sequence). The CDR3 is 15 amino acids. Here the CDR3 DNA reads TGTGCCAGTATCGCCAGGGACACCCGCAATCAGCCCCAGCATTTT. The encoded protein is CASIARDTRNQPQHF.

This clone was counted between two and nine times. The chain joins TRBV11-2 to TRBJ2-5, with 13 nucleotides matching TRBD2. The CDR3 sequence is 16 residues long. From germline, CDR1 is SGHAT and CDR2 FQNNGV. Trimming removed 5 bases from V and 0 bases from J; junction bases left unmatched: 3. DNA of the CDR3: TGTGCCAGCAGCCACGGGACTAGCGGGGACCAAGAGACCCAGTACTTC. Its translation: CASSHGTSGDQETQYF.